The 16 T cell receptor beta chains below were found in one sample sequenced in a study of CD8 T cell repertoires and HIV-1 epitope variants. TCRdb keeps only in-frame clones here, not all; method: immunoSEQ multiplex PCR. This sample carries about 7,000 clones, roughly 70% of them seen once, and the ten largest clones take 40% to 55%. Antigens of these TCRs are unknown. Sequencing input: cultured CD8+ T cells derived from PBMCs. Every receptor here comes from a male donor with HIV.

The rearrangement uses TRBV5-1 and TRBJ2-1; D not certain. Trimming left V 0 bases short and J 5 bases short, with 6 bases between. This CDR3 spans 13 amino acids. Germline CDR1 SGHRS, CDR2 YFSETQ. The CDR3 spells CASSLEPNNEQFF. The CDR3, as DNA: TGCGCCAGCAGCTTGGAACCGAACAATGAGCAGTTCTTC. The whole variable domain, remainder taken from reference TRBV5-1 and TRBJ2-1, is KAGVTQTPRYLIKTRGQQVTLSCSPISGHRSVSWYQQTPGQGLQFLFEYFSETQRNKGNFPGRFSGRQFSNSRSEMNVSTLELGDSALYLCASSLEPNNEQFFGPGTRLTVL.

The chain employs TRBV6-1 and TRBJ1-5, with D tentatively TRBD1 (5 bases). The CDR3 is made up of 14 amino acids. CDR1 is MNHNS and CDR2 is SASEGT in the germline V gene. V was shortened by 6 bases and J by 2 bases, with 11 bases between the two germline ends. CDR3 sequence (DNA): TGTGCCAGCAGCGAGGGGACGGGCAATCAGCCCCAGCATTTT. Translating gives CASSEGTGNQPQHF.

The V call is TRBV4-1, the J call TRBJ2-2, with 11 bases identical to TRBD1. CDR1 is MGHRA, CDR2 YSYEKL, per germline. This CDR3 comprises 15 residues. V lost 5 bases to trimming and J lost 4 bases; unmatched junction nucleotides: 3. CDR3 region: CASSSGTGGTGELFF. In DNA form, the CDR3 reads TGCGCCAGCAGCAGCGGGACAGGGGGCACCGGGGAGCTGTTTTTT.

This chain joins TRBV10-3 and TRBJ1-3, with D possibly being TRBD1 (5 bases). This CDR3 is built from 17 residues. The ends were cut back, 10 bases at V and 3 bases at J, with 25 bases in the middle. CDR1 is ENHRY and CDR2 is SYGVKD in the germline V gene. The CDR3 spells CASSRRVTVSNGNTIYF. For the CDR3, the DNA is TGTGCCAGCAGCCGAAGAGTGACAGTCAGTAATGGAAACACCATATATTTT.

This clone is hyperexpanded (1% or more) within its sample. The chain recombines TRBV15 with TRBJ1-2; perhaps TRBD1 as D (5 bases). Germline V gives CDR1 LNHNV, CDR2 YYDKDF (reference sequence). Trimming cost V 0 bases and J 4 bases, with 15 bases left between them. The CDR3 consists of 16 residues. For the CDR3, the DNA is TGTGCCACCAGCAGAGATCGGGGGACCCAGGTCTATGGCTACACCTTC. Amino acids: CATSRDRGTQVYGYTF.

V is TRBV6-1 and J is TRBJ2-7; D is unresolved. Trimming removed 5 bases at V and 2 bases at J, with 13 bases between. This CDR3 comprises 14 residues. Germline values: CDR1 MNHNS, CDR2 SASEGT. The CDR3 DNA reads TGTGCCAGCAGTTCAGATGTCTCGGCCTACGAGCAGTACTTC. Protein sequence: CASSSDVSAYEQYF.

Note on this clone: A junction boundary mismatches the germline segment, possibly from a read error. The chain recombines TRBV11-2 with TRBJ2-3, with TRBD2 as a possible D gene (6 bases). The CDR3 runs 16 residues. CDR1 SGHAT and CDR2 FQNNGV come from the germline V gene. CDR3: CASSTNPLLATHTQYF. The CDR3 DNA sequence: TGTGCCAGCAGCACCAACCCCCTACTAGCCACACATACGCAGTATTTT.

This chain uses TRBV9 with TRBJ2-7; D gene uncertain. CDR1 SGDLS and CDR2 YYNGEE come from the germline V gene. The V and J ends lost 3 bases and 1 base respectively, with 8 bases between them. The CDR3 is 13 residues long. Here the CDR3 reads CASSAPTSYEQYF. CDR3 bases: TGTGCCAGCAGCGCGCCAACTTCCTACGAGCAGTACTTC.

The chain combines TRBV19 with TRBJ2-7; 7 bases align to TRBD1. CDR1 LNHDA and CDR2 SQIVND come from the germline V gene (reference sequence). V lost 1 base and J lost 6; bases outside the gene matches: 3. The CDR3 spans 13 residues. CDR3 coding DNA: TGTGCCAGTAGTATAGTAGGGGACAGCGAGCAGTACTTC. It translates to CASSIVGDSEQYF.

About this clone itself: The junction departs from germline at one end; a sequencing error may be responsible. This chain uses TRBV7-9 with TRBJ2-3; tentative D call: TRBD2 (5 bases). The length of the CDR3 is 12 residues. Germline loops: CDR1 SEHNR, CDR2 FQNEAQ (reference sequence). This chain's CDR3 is CASSLAQDTQYF. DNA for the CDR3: TGTGCCAGCAGCCTAGCACAAGATACGCAGTATTTT.

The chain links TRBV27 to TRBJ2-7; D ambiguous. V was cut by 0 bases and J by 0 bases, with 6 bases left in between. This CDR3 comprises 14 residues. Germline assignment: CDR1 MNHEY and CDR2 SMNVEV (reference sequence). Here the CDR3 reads CASSLSGSSYEQYF. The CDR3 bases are TGTGCCAGCAGTTTATCGGGGTCCTCCTACGAGCAGTACTTC.

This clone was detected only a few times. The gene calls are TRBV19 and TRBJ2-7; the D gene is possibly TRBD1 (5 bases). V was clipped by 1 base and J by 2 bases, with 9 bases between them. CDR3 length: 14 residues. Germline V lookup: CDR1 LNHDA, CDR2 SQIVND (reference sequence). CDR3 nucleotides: TGTGCCAGTAGTATAGGACCAGGGCCCTACGAGCAGTACTTC. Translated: CASSIGPGPYEQYF.

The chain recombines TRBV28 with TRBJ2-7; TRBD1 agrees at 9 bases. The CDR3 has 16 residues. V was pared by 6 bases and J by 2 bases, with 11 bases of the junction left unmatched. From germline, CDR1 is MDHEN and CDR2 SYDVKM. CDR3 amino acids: CASRSQPGQGAYEQYF. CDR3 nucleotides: TGTGCCAGCAGATCCCAGCCGGGACAGGGCGCCTACGAGCAGTACTTC.

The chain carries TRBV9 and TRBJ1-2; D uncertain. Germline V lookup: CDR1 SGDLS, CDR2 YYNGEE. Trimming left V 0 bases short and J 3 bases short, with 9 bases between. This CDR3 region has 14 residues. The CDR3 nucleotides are TGTGCCAGCAGCGTAGCTGCTCTAGACTATGGCTACACCTTC. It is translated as CASSVAALDYGYTF. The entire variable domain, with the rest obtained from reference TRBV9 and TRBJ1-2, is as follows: DSGVTQTPKHLITATGQRVTLRCSPRSGDLSVYWYQQSLDQGLQFLIQYYNGEERAKGNILERFSAQQFPDLHSELNLSSLELGDSALYFCASSVAALDYGYTFGSGTRLTVV.

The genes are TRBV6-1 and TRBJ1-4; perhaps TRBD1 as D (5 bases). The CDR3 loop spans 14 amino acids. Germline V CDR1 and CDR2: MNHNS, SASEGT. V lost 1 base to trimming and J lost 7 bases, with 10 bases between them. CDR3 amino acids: CASSEEGQTEKLFF. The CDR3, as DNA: TGTGCCAGCAGTGAAGAGGGGCAAACTGAAAAACTGTTTTTT.

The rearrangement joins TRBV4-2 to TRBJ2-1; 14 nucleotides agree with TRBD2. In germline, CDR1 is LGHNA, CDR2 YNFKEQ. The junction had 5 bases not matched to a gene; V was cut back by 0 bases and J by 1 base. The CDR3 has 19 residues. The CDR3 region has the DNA TGTGCCAGCAGCCAAGATGACGGACTAGCGGGAGGTTCCTACAATGAGCAGTTCTTC. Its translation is CASSQDDGLAGGSYNEQFF.